The T cell receptor (beta chain) under discussion was sequenced for a study of blood T cell repertoires in acute mononucleosis (dated by TCRdb to the early 2020s). Study-level background: Convalescent samples were collected 5 to 8 months after the acute presentation, representing the memory response. A mean blood EBV load of 3.8 log10 genome copies per million B cells was observed during acute infection, and a mean blood EBV load of 2.6 was observed at convalescence.

What the authors observed across the whole study: With only a few donors in the cohort, group averages were based on very few individuals. Although only about 10% of unique acute clonotypes carried over into convalescence, these persisting clonotypes made up most of the response, and the remainder were seemingly replaced by new, diverse de novo clonotypes. For BRLF1 (YVL-BR), TCRalpha CDR3 motifs played a dominant role and TCRbeta a minimal role in TCR repertoire selection. Low acute-to-convalescent clonotype overlap might partly reflect sampling error, because only a fraction of each donor's blood was analyzed.

In the paper's terms, the time point label means: convalescence about 6 months (5-8 months) after acute presentation (visit 7). The study tracked CD8 T cell responses to two immunodominant EBV epitopes, BRLF1 109 (YVL-BR) and BMLF1 280 (GLC-BM), over primary infection. Primary EBV infection was indicated by a positive serum heterophile antibody test and EBV viral capsid antigen-specific IgM. Magnetic positive selection (MACS) was first used to enrich total CD8 T cells from PBMCs. A FACSAria III was used to sort live CD3+ CD8+ tetramer+ cells to a purity above 85%. Cell sorting used a PE-conjugated tetramer carrying the BRLF1 109-117 peptide. Directly ex vivo after tetramer sorting, the TCR repertoires of EBV epitope-specific CD8 T cells were deep-sequenced at acute infection and at convalescence. Donors were three people aged roughly 18 to 30 with clinical acute infectious mononucleosis and laboratory evidence of primary EBV infection. Heparinized peripheral blood was drawn at clinical presentation with mononucleosis symptoms and was drawn again about 6 months later. PBMCs were isolated by Ficoll-Paque density gradient centrifugation.

For TCR profiling, total RNA from no fewer than 8,500 sorted tetramer+ CD8 T cells was reverse transcribed into cDNA. PCR with primers that anneal to V and J regions amplified CDR3 regions and added unique molecular identifiers to track templates. The immunoSEQ platform, including its sequencing and error-correction standards, was used to profile TCRalpha and TCRbeta chains. The original methods were these. Clonal copy numbers were corrected for sequencing and PCR errors, and CDR3s were defined per IMGT conventions. Analysis was restricted to productive rearrangements and was performed with immunoSEQ Analyzer versions 2.0 and 3.0, and gene-pairing frequencies were further processed in Microsoft Excel. Circos plots were used to display V-J pairings, and MEME together with a custom motifSearch program was used to find CDR3 motifs. The OLGA algorithm was used to calculate the probability of generation of TCR sequences. Clonotypes found at both visits were termed persistent, clonotypes found only in the acute phase were termed nonpersistent, and clonotypes found only at convalescence were termed de novo. An amino acid clonotype used by more than one donor was defined as a public TCR. In its TCRdb copy, this immuneACCESS table keeps in-frame sequences only and misses some clones. Where compared with another copy, unresolved V genes explain less than half of these, and the others have no known cause. V and J calls plus clone size are reproduced from that table; the DNA served to infer D and trimming. Across this sample there are around 1,800 clones, with 20% seen only once. The ten most abundant clones make up roughly 26% of the sample.

CDR3 length: 16 amino acids, cysteine to phenylalanine. The entry retains the CDR3 DNA only, 48 bases that are in frame from base 1. CDR1 SGHDT and CDR2 YYEEEE are derived from the germline V gene. The germline V and J ends show losses of 0 bases and 5 bases respectively, and no gene match explains 6 bases of the junction. This clone was seen only once. It has no much larger one-base neighbor in the sample; base qualities were not kept. Resting on one read, the evidence is weak. The sequence was obtained from a woman aged 18-29 years with infectious mononucleosis caused by EBV. Rearrangement joined TRBV5-6 to TRBJ2-7, with 12 bases in between that match TRBD2. The material was EBV YVL epitope tetramer+ CD8+ T cells sorted from PBMCs, obtained during convalescence from infectious mononucleosis. The sample's cell subset or site label, decoded: CD8 T cells binding a tetramer with EBV BRLF1 109-117 peptide (YVL-BR). The DNA sequence is given as TGTGCCAGCAGCTTGGCTAGCGGGAGGGCCGTCCACGAGCAGTACTTC. This gives the protein CASSLASGRAVHEQYF.